The 21 T cell receptor beta chains in this list originate from one sample, sequenced in a study of T cells after posttransplantation cyclophosphamide. TCRdb's table, derived via immunoSEQ multiplex PCR, lists solely in-frame clones and lacks some. The sample shows approximately 6,900 clones, roughly 98% of them seen only once. Sequenced material: naive CD8+ T cells sorted from PBMCs. These receptors were collected from a woman in her 30s in good health and a related stem cell transplant donor.

The chain couples TRBV2 to TRBJ2-5, with 10 bases aligning to TRBD2. Germline CDR1 SNHLY, CDR2 FYNNEI. Losses at the gene ends were 4 bases for V and 5 bases for J; bases not matched to a gene: 7. The CDR3 spans 15 residues. Written as DNA, the CDR3 is TGTGCCAGCAGTGTGAACCTAGCGGGGGATGAGACCCAGTACTTC. Amino acids: CASSVNLAGDETQYF.

This clone has only one observation. V usage is TRBV4-2 and J usage is TRBJ1-1; D possibly corresponds to TRBD1 (5 bases). The CDR3 runs to 13 residues. Germline V gene data show CDR1 as LGHNA and CDR2 as YNFKEQ. V was clipped by 1 base and J by 5 bases, with 8 bases between them. CDR3 sequence reads: CASSQGRGTEAFF. The DNA for the CDR3 is TGTGCCAGCAGCCAAGGACGGGGGACTGAAGCTTTCTTT.

The chain recombines TRBV14 with TRBJ1-4; D might be TRBD1 (6 bases). Germline V CDR1 and CDR2: SGHDN, FVKESK. The CDR3 is 16 amino acids. Trimming took 2 bases from V and 5 from J, leaving 15 bases between them. The CDR3 loop reads CASSQQGQSRNEKLFF. Here the CDR3 DNA reads TGTGCCAGCAGCCAACAGGGGCAAAGTAGGAATGAAAAACTGTTTTTT.

V usage is TRBV4-3 and J usage is TRBJ2-2, with TRBD1 matching 7 bases. V was clipped by 3 bases and J by 5 bases; unmatched bases: 3. Germline V gene lookup returns CDR1 LGHNA and CDR2 YSLEER. CDR3 length: 14 amino acids. CDR3 sequence: CASSQLTGTGELFF. As DNA, the CDR3 is TGCGCCAGCAGCCAGCTGACAGGGACCGGGGAGCTGTTTTTT.

The rearrangement links TRBV6-6 to TRBJ1-5, with D maybe TRBD1 (6 bases). The CDR3 sequence is 14 residues long. Looked up from germline, CDR1 is MNHNY and CDR2 is SVGAGI (reference sequence). Trimming shortened V by 2 bases and J by 3 bases, and 8 bases separated the two germline ends. The CDR3 coding sequence is TGTGCCAGCAGTTACACAGGGCACAATCAGCCCCAGCATTTT. It is translated as CASSYTGHNQPQHF.

This clone was counted a single time. This chain links TRBV28 with TRBJ1-6; D call uncertain. The CDR3 has 14 amino acids. V shed 5 bases and J shed 8 bases, with 13 bases lying between them. CDR1 is MDHEN, CDR2 SYDVKM, per germline. The CDR3 sequence is CASSKPHRYSPLHF. The CDR3, as DNA: TGTGCCAGCAGTAAACCCCACAGATATTCACCCCTCCACTTT.

The chain joins TRBV11-1 to TRBJ2-5; 8 bases match TRBD2. The V segment lost 4 bases and the J segment 2 bases; nucleotides outside the gene matches: 6. Germline CDR1 SGHAT, CDR2 FQDESV (reference sequence). The CDR3 runs to 15 residues. The CDR3 sequence is CASSSTAGGQETQYF. CDR3 bases: TGTGCCAGCAGCTCCACGGCGGGGGGTCAAGAGACCCAGTACTTC.

In nucleotides, the CDR3 is TGCGCCAGCAGCCGCGAGCAGGGCGGTTTCGAGCAGTACTTC. Residues: CASSREQGGFEQYF. The genes are TRBV4-3 and TRBJ2-7; D may be TRBD1 (5 bases). V gave up 4 bases and J gave up 6 bases, with 16 bases separating them. Germline assignment: CDR1 LGHNA and CDR2 YSLEER. This CDR3 contains 14 residues.

This clone was recorded once. V usage is TRBV19 and J usage is TRBJ2-1; 7 nucleotides match TRBD1. V was clipped by 7 bases and J by 4 bases; unmatched bases: 4. Germline V CDR1 and CDR2: LNHDA, SQIVND (reference sequence). The CDR3 totals 13 residues. CDR3 DNA: TGTGCCAGTACCGGGACAGCGTACAATGAGCAGTTCTTC. It codes for CASTGTAYNEQFF.

The chain couples TRBV5-4 to TRBJ2-7; no clear D. Germline CDR1 and CDR2: SGHNT and YYREEE (reference sequence). This CDR3 has 12 residues. Trimming took off 0 bases at V and 3 bases at J, with 4 bases between the two ends. Written as DNA, the CDR3 is TGTGCCAGCAGCTTGGGCGGCTACGAGCAGTACTTC. Its translation: CASSLGGYEQYF.

V and J are TRBV5-3 and TRBJ1-2; no reliable D call. TRBV5-3 is marked as an open reading frame, function uncertain. This CDR3 contains 16 residues. V was trimmed by 7 bases and J by 5 bases, leaving 24 bases between them. The CDR3 coding sequence is TGTGCCAGAGTGTTCGCAGTGGTGAGAAAGACTTATGGCTACACCTTC. Its protein product is CARVFAVVRKTYGYTF.

The rearrangement joins TRBV28 to TRBJ2-5, with D tentatively TRBD1 (6 bases). Trimming took off 7 bases at V and 7 bases at J, with 19 bases between the two ends. CDR1 and CDR2 (germline): MDHEN, SYDVKM. The CDR3 totals 14 residues. CDR3 in DNA: TGTGCCAGCAACGAACGACAGGAAATTAGGACCCAGTACTTC. Amino acid sequence: CASNERQEIRTQYF.

The rearrangement joins TRBV4-3 to TRBJ1-4, with D tentatively TRBD1 (5 bases). This CDR3 region has 16 residues. CDR1 is LGHNA, CDR2 YSLEER, per germline. The V end was cut by 1 base, the J end by 0 bases, with 9 bases between. CDR3 DNA: TGCGCCAGCAGCCAAGTATCAGGGCCAACTAATGAAAAACTGTTTTTT. It specifies CASSQVSGPTNEKLFF.

V gene TRBV28 combines with J gene TRBJ2-1; D unresolved. Germline V gene data show CDR1 as MDHEN and CDR2 as SYDVKM. The germline V and J ends were trimmed by 3 bases and 10 bases, with 10 bases remaining between them. The CDR3 is 12 residues long. The CDR3 DNA sequence: TGTGCCAGCAGTTTTGCCAGGCCGGAGCAGTTCTTC. It translates to CASSFARPEQFF. The full variable domain, rest sourced from reference TRBV28 and TRBJ2-1, is DVKVTQSSRYLVKRTGEKVFLECVQDMDHENMFWYRQDPGLGLRLIYFSYDVKMKEKGDIPEGYSVSREKKERFSLILESASTNQTSMYLCASSFARPEQFFGPGTRLTVL.

The J gene is TRBJ2-7, the V gene TRBV7-9; 8 nucleotides line up with TRBD1. This CDR3 spans 13 amino acids. Germline trimming cut 5 bases from V and 9 bases from J; bases unmatched to any gene: 9. Per the germline V gene, CDR1 is SEHNR and CDR2 is FQNEAQ (reference sequence). As DNA, the CDR3 is TGTGCCAGCAGCCCCCAGGACAGGGATTGGCAGTACTTC. Its protein is CASSPQDRDWQYF.

In its sample, this clone was seen a few times. The rearrangement uses TRBV5-5 and TRBJ2-7; 8 bases are shared with TRBD1. V was pared by 4 bases and J by 2 bases, with 5 bases of the junction left unmatched. The V gene's germline CDR1 is SGHKS and CDR2 YYEKEE (reference sequence). This CDR3 region has 14 residues. CDR3 in amino acids: CASSGGQGPYEQYF. The CDR3 DNA is TGTGCCAGCAGCGGAGGACAGGGACCCTACGAGCAGTACTTC.

The V gene is TRBV27, the J gene TRBJ1-5, with 10 bases matching TRBD1. CDR3 length: 21 residues. Germline CDR1 MNHEY, CDR2 SMNVEV (reference sequence). Unmatched junction bases numbered 21, after V lost 2 bases and J lost 5 bases. Here the CDR3 DNA reads TGTGCCAGCAGTTTACGGAGCAGGTCGTATGGGACAGGGGAGGAATATCAGCCCCAGCATTTT. As protein: CASSLRSRSYGTGEEYQPQHF.

The rearrangement joins TRBV7-9 to TRBJ2-7; TRBD2 matches 10 bases. This CDR3 comprises 18 residues. V lost 1 base, J lost 0 bases, and 9 bases stayed unmatched. Germline V lookup: CDR1 SEHNR, CDR2 FQNEAQ (reference sequence). CDR3 protein: CASSLGVAGGPLSYEQYF. DNA of the CDR3: TGTGCCAGCAGCTTAGGGGTAGCGGGGGGTCCCCTCTCCTACGAGCAGTACTTC.

The chain joins TRBV11-2 to TRBJ2-7; 7 positions match TRBD1. The trim removed 4 bases at V and 5 bases at J, leaving 2 bases unmatched. CDR3 length: 12 amino acids. Germline V gene lookup returns CDR1 SGHAT and CDR2 FQNNGV. The CDR3 region is CASSSTGHEQYF. The CDR3 nucleotides read TGTGCCAGCAGCTCGACAGGGCACGAGCAGTACTTC.

The rearrangement uses TRBV9 and TRBJ2-5; the match to TRBD2 covers 7 bases. The DNA end lines up better with TRBJ2-7; the J call may be wrong. Germline CDR1 is SGDLS and CDR2 is YYNGEE. The CDR3 loop spans 15 amino acids. The CDR3 region has the DNA TGTGCCAGCAGCGCCTCGCCTAGCGGTACTTACGAGCAGTACTTC. Its translation: CASSASPSGTYEQYF.

This CDR3 is CASSQEVSYEQYF. As DNA, the CDR3 is TGTGCCAGCAGCCAAGAAGTCAGCTACGAGCAGTACTTC. The chain recombines TRBV4-2 with TRBJ2-7; D is uncertain. Trimming took off 0 bases at V and 3 bases at J, with 6 bases between the two ends. Per germline, CDR1 LGHNA and CDR2 YNFKEQ. The CDR3 length is 13 residues.